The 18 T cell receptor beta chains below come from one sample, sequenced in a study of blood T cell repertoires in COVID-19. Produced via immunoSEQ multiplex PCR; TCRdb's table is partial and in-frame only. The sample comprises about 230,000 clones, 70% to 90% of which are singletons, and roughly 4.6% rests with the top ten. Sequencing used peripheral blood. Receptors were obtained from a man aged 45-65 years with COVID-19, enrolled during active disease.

The CDR3 region has the DNA TGTGCCAGCAGCTTAGGGCTCCCAACAGATACGCAGTATTTT. Its translation is CASSLGLPTDTQYF. The chain recombines TRBV11-3 with TRBJ2-3; D is uncertain. V was shortened by 1 base and J by 3 bases, with 8 bases between the two germline ends. In germline, CDR1 is SGHNT, CDR2 YENEEA. The CDR3 is 14 residues long.

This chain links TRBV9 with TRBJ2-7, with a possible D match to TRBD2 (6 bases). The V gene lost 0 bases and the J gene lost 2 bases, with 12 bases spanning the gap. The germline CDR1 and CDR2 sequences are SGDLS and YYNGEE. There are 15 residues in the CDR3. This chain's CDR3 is CASSVAGGAAYEQYF. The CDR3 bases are TGTGCCAGCAGCGTAGCTGGAGGGGCCGCCTACGAGCAGTACTTC.

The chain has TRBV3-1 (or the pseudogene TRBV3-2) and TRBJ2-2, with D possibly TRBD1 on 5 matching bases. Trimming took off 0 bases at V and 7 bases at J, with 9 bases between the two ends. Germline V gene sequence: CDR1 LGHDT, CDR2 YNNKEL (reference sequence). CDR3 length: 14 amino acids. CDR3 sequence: CASSQDRASGELFF. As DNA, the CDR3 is TGTGCCAGCAGCCAAGACAGGGCTAGCGGGGAGCTGTTTTTT.

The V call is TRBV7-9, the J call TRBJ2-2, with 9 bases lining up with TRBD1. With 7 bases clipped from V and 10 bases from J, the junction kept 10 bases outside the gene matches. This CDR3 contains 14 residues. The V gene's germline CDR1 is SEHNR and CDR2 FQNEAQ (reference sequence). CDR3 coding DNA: TGTGCCAGCAACCGCCGGGACAGGGTAGAGGAGCTGTTTTTT. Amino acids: CASNRRDRVEELFF.

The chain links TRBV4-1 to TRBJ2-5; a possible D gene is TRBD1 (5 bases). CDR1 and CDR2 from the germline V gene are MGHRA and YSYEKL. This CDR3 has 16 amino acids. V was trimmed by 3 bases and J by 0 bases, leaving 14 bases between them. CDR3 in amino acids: CASSHTPQANQETQYF. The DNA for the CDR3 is TGCGCCAGCAGCCATACCCCACAGGCCAACCAAGAGACCCAGTACTTC.

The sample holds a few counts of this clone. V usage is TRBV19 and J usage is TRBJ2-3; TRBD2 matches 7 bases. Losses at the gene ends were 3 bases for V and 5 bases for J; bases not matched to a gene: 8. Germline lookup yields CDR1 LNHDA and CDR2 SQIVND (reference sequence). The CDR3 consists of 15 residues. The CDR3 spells CASSMAGVIGDTQYF. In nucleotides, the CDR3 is TGTGCCAGTAGTATGGCGGGGGTGATAGGAGATACGCAGTATTTT.

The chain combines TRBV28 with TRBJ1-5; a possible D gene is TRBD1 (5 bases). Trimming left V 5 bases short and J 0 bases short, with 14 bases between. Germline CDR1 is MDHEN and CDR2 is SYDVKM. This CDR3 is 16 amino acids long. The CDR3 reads CASSEQAWGSNQPQHF. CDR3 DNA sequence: TGTGCCAGCAGTGAACAGGCTTGGGGTAGCAATCAGCCCCAGCATTTT.

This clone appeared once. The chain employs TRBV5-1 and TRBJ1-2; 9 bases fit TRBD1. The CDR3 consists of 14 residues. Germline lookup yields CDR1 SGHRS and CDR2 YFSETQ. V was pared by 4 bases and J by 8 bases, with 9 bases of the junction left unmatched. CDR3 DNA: TGCGCCAGCAGCCAGGACAGGGGCGGTAGGGGCTACACCTTC. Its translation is CASSQDRGGRGYTF.

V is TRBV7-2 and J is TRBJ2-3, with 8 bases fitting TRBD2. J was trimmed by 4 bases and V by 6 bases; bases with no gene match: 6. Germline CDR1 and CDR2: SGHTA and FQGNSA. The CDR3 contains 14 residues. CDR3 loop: CASRKNSGADTQYF. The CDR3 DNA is TGTGCCAGCAGAAAAAATAGCGGGGCAGATACGCAGTATTTT.

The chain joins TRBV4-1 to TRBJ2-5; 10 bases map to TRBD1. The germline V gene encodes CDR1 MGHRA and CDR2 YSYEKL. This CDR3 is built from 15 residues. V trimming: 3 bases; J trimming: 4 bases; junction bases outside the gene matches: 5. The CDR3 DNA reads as TGCGCCAGCAGCCAGGGGACAGGGGTTTCAGAGACCCAGTACTTC. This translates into CASSQGTGVSETQYF.

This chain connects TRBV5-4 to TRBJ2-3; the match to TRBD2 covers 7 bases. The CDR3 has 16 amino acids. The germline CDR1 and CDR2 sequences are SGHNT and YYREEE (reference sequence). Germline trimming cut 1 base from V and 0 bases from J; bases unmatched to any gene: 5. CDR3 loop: CASSLWLAASTDTQYF. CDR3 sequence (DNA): TGTGCCAGCAGCTTGTGGCTAGCGGCTAGCACAGATACGCAGTATTTT.

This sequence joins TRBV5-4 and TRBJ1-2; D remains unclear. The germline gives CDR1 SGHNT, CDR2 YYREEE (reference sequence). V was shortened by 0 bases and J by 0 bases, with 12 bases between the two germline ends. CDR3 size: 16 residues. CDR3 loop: CASSLDYSLANYGYTF. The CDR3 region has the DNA TGTGCCAGCAGCTTGGATTACAGCTTAGCTAACTATGGCTACACCTTC. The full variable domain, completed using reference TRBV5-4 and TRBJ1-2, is ETGVTQSPTHLIKTRGQQVTLRCSSQSGHNTVSWYQQALGQGPQFIFQYYREEENGRGNFPPRFSGLQFPNYSSELNVNALELDDSALYLCASSLDYSLANYGYTFGSGTRLTVV.

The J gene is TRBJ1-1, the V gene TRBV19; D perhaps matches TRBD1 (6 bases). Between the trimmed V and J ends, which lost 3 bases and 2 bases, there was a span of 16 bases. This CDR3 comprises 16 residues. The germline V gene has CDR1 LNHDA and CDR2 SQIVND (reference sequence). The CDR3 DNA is TGTGCCAGTAGTATTGTGTTTTGGGGGCCCAACACTGAAGCTTTCTTT. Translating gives CASSIVFWGPNTEAFF. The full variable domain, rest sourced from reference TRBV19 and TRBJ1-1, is DGGITQSPKYLFRKEGQNVTLSCEQNLNHDAMYWYRQDPGQGLRLIYYSQIVNDFQKGDIAEGYSVSREKKESFPLTVTSAQKNPTAFYLCASSIVFWGPNTEAFFGQGTRLTVV.

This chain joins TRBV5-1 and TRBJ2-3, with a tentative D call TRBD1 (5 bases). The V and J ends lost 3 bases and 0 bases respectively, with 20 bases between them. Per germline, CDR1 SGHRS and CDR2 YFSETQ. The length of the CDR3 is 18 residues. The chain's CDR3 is CASSSTFSRQSSTDTQYF. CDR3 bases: TGCGCCAGCAGCTCCACCTTTTCGAGACAGTCTAGCACAGATACGCAGTATTTT.

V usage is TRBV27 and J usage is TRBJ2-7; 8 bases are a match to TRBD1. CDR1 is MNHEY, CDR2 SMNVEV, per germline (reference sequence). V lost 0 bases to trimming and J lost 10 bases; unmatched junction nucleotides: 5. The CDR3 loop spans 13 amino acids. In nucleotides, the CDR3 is TGTGCCAGCAGTTTATCTTCGGACAGGGAACAGTACTTC. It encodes CASSLSSDREQYF.

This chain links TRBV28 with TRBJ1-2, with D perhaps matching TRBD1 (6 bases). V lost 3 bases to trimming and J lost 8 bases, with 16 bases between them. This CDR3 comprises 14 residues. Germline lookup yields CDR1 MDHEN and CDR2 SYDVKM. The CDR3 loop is CASSLHPGVGGYTF. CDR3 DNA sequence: TGTGCCAGCAGTTTGCACCCAGGGGTTGGCGGCTACACCTTC.

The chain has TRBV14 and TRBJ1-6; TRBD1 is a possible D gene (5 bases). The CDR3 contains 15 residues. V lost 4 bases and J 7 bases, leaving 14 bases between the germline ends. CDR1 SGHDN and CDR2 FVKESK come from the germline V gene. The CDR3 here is CASSLVGLVNSPLHF. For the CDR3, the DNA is TGTGCCAGCAGCCTAGTGGGACTTGTAAATTCACCCCTCCACTTT.

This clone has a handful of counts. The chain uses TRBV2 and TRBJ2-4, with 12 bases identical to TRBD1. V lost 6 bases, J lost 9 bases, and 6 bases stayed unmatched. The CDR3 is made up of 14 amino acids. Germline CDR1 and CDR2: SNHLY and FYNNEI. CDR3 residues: CASSSGQGAVIQYF. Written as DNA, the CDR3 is TGTGCCAGCAGCTCGGGACAGGGGGCGGTCATTCAGTACTTC. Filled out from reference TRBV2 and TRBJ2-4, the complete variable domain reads EPEVTQTPSHQVTQMGQEVILRCVPISNHLYFYWYRQILGQKVEFLVSFYNNEISEKSEIFDDQFSVERPDGSNFTLKIRSTKLEDSAMYFCASSSGQGAVIQYFGAGTRLSVL.